Following are 14 T cell receptor beta chains from one sample sequenced in a study of blood T cell repertoires in COVID-19. The data were produced by immunoSEQ multiplex PCR, yet TCRdb's version contains in-frame clones alone and is incomplete. The table includes about 160,000 clones, about four fifths detected once. Sequenced input: peripheral blood. All receptors come from a woman older than 75 with acute or convalescent COVID-19.

The chain combines TRBV7-2 with TRBJ1-4; D is possibly TRBD1 (6 bases). The CDR3 is 16 residues long. Germline CDR1 SGHTA, CDR2 FQGNSA. Trimming removed 5 bases from V and 6 bases from J, with 19 bases in between. CDR3 sequence reads: CASSAPTGSVDEKLFF. The CDR3 nucleotides read TGTGCCAGCAGCGCGCCCACAGGGAGTGTTGATGAAAAACTGTTTTTT.

This clone was seen once. The gene calls are TRBV5-1 and TRBJ2-3; maybe TRBD2 (7 bases). This CDR3 is 15 amino acids long. Germline assignment: CDR1 SGHRS and CDR2 YFSETQ. Trimming pared 3 bases from V and 5 bases from J, leaving 16 bases between. DNA for the CDR3: TGCGCCAGCAGCTCCGTGGGGGGCGGGGGAGATACGCAGTATTTT. It codes for CASSSVGGGGDTQYF.

The rearrangement joins TRBV4-1 to TRBJ2-2; tentatively, D is TRBD1 (6 bases). The germline gives CDR1 MGHRA, CDR2 YSYEKL. V shed 4 bases and J shed 5 bases, with 11 bases lying between them. The CDR3 contains 14 residues. As DNA, the CDR3 is TGCGCCAGCAGCCCCCCCAGGGGTACCGGGGAGCTGTTTTTT. This encodes CASSPPRGTGELFF.

V is TRBV6-5 and J is TRBJ1-2, with D possibly matching TRBD1 (5 bases). The germline V and J ends were trimmed by 2 bases and 4 bases, with 11 bases remaining between them. The CDR3 runs to 14 residues. Germline values: CDR1 MNHEY, CDR2 SVGAGI. CDR3 nucleotides: TGTGCCAGCAGTTACGCGGGACGGACCTATGGCTACACCTTC. Protein: CASSYAGRTYGYTF.

This sequence joins TRBV18 and TRBJ1-1; perhaps TRBD1 as D (6 bases). Germline V gene data show CDR1 as KGHSH and CDR2 as LQKENI. The CDR3 is made up of 13 amino acids. Trimming shortened V by 7 bases and J by 1 base, and 10 bases separated the two germline ends. CDR3: CASFWGQNTEAFF. The CDR3 DNA is TGTGCCAGCTTCTGGGGACAGAACACTGAAGCTTTCTTT.

The chain couples TRBV30 to TRBJ1-1, with TRBD1 matching over 7 bases. This CDR3 spans 12 amino acids. Germline CDR1 and CDR2: GTSNPN and SVGIG (reference sequence). The junction had 6 bases not matched to a gene; V was cut back by 7 bases and J by 4 bases. Written as DNA, the CDR3 is TGTGCCTCGACAGGGTCAAGCACTGAAGCTTTCTTT. Its translation: CASTGSSTEAFF.

The rearrangement links TRBV11-2 to TRBJ2-7; 7 bases fit TRBD2. The CDR3 runs to 13 residues. Germline V gene lookup returns CDR1 SGHAT and CDR2 FQNNGV. Losses at the gene ends were 4 bases for V and 6 bases for J; bases not matched to a gene: 6. CDR3 sequence reads: CASSSLLAGEQYF. The CDR3 bases are TGTGCCAGCAGCTCTCTCTTAGCGGGCGAGCAGTACTTC.

A note on this clone: The sample carries other DNA sequences with the same CDR3. The rearrangement joins TRBV6-5 to TRBJ2-1; 9 bases agree with TRBD1. The CDR3 totals 14 residues. The junction had 7 bases not matched to a gene; V was cut back by 9 bases and J by 4 bases. Germline V gene lookup returns CDR1 MNHEY and CDR2 SVGAGI. CDR3 sequence (DNA): TGTGCCAGTCGAACAGGGGGCGTTTACAATGAGCAGTTCTTC. It yields the protein CASRTGGVYNEQFF.

This chain joins TRBV10-1 and TRBJ2-2, with 7 positions matching TRBD2. Losses at the gene ends were 7 bases for V and 1 base for J; bases not matched to a gene: 3. The CDR3 sequence is 14 residues long. Per germline, CDR1 WNHNN and CDR2 SYGVQD (reference sequence). CDR3 in DNA: TGCGCCAGCAAGGCTAGCGGGAACACCGGGGAGCTGTTTTTT. The encoded protein is CASKASGNTGELFF.

The chain combines TRBV29-1 with TRBJ2-7; 8 bases match TRBD2. J was trimmed by 6 bases and V by 2 bases; bases with no gene match: 9. CDR1 and CDR2 (germline): SQVTM, ANQGSEA. The CDR3 extends over 14 amino acids. The CDR3 spells CSVEPAGGRSEQYF. The CDR3 DNA is TGCAGCGTTGAACCGGCGGGGGGCCGATCCGAGCAGTACTTC.

This clone appeared once. V and J are TRBV10-1 and TRBJ2-1, with 12 bases that match TRBD2. The germline gives CDR1 WNHNN, CDR2 SYGVQD (reference sequence). With V trimmed by 2 bases and J by 10 bases, 6 bases remained unmatched. CDR3 length: 15 amino acids. The CDR3 spells CASSERLAGGGEQFF. As DNA, the CDR3 is TGCGCCAGCAGTGAGAGGCTAGCGGGAGGGGGCGAGCAGTTCTTC.

The chain is built from TRBV7-8 and TRBJ1-6; D not resolved. The CDR3 contains 12 residues. The V end lost 4 bases, the J end lost 15 bases, and 13 bases lay between the germline ends. Germline V CDR1 and CDR2: SGHVS, FQNEAQ. The CDR3 nucleotides read TGTGCCAGCAGCTCCCCCCGGGGTGGCCTCCACTTT. It is translated as CASSSPRGGLHF. The full variable domain, in which reference TRBV7-8 and TRBJ1-6 provide the parts outside the CDR3, is GAGVSQSPRYKVAKRGQDVALRCDPISGHVSLFWYQQALGQGPEFLTYFQNEAQLDKSGLPSDRFFAERPEGSVSTLKIQRTQQEDSAVYLCASSSPRGGLHFGNGTRLTVT.

Only a few counts were recorded for this clone. This sequence joins TRBV5-1 and TRBJ1-2; 9 bases are a match to TRBD1. J lost 8 bases, V lost 1 base, and 12 bases had no gene match. The germline gives CDR1 SGHRS, CDR2 YFSETQ. The CDR3 is 16 amino acids. The CDR3 bases are TGCGCCAGCAGCTTGACCGGACAGGGGACCCCTAGAGGCTACACCTTC. Translation gives CASSLTGQGTPRGYTF.

The gene calls are TRBV11-3 and TRBJ2-3; the match to TRBD2 covers 9 bases. The J segment lost 4 bases and the V segment lost 3 bases, leaving 2 bases of the junction unmatched. The CDR3 has 14 residues. CDR1 is SGHNT, CDR2 YENEEA, per germline. CDR3: CASSLTSGADTQYF. The CDR3 DNA reads TGTGCCAGCAGCTTGACTAGCGGTGCAGATACGCAGTATTTT.